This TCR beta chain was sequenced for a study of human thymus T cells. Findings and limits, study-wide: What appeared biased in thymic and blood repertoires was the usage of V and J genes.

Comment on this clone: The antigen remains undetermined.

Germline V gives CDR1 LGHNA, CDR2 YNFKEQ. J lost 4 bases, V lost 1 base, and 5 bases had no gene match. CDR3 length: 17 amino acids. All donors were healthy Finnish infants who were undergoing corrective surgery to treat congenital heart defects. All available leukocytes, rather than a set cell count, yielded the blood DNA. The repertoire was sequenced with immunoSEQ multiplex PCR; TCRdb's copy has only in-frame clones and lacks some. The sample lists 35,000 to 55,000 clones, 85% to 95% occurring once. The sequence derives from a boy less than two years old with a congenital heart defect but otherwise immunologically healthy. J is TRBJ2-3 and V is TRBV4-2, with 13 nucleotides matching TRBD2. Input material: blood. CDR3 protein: CASSQGTSGGFADTQYF. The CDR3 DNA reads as TGTGCCAGCAGCCAAGGGACTAGCGGGGGATTTGCAGATACGCAGTATTTT.